This TCR beta chain originates from a study of T cell clonality in common variable immunodeficiency. Study outcomes and limitations: Reportedly, TCR beta sequences from common variable immunodeficiency showed fewer deletions and N-nucleotide insertions. CVID subjects had higher TCRbeta clonality than healthy controls, most marked in about a third. Fewer TCRbeta clones were shared among CVID subjects than controls.

The table lists this clone with many counts. What it binds is unknown. The read is 3 residues too short to cover the CDR3 end, so that end is filled in from the germline J gene. Control and CVID samples contributed equal amounts of genomic DNA. Profiled with immunoSEQ multiplex PCR; TCRdb holds only in-frame clones, not every one. The data show approximately 20,000 clones, with none appearing a single time. The germline CDR1 and CDR2 sequences are LNHDA and SQIVND (reference sequence). This CDR3 is 15 amino acids long. The ends lost 5 bases at V and 3 bases at J; junction bases unmatched: 10. The source of this sequence is a human donor with common variable immunodeficiency. What was sequenced was peripheral blood mononuclear cells. This chain connects TRBV19 to TRBJ2-7; the match to TRBD2 covers 7 bases. Here the CDR3 reads CASSSIAGAVYEQYF. Incomplete CDR3 DNA: TGTGCCAGTAGTTCGATAGCGGGCGCTGTCTACGAG.